This T cell receptor (beta chain) comes out of a study of post-analysis software for immune sequencing data. Notes on the study in general: About five TRBV segments occurring more often in patients than controls included TRBV5-6, TRBV5-1 and TRBV20-1.

This clonotype was seen more than once but under ten times. The target antigen is unknown. The library was made from cDNA and included unique molecular identifiers. Roughly 500,000 cDNA molecules were recovered from an input of 1 to 10 million T cells. TCRdb analysed the PCR reads with MiXCR anew, one entry per CDR3 protein. The data hold some 370,000 distinct CDR3 sequences, with 30% to 45% observed a single time. The CDR3 loop spans 11 amino acids. Germline V gene data show CDR1 as SGHTA and CDR2 as FQGNSA. V lost 5 bases and J 8 bases, leaving 9 bases between the germline ends. The source material was blood. This TCR derives from a girl aged 5 to 17 with multiple sclerosis. J is TRBJ1-2 and V is TRBV7-2; no clear D gene. The CDR3 here is CASSPAGGYTF. CDR3 sequence (DNA): TGTGCCAGCAGCCCAGCCGGGGGCTACACCTTC.